The rows below give T cell receptor beta chains drawn from one sample of a study of blood T cells in healthy people across ages. A single record per CDR3 protein comes from TCRdb applying MiXCR to the 5' RACE reads. The sample gives 600,000 to 900,000 distinct CDR3 sequences, approximately 24% of which show up once; about 3% is in the top ten. The same data also contributed to another study, on T cells of mothers and their children.

Sample: blood. Source of these receptors: a boy aged 5-17 years in good health. CDR3s include the opening cysteine and the closing phenylalanine or tryptophan. Fields, in order: clone size, D gene, V gene, J gene, CDR3 DNA, CDR3 protein. The D gene is left open where the match is weak. Size values are once, few and many counts, or a class for expanded clones, and some rows have none.

>.|.|TRBV2|TRBJ2-2
TGTGCCAGCAGGAGGGAAGTTGGGGAGCTGTTTTTT
CASRREVGELFF
>.|TRBD2|TRBV12-3/TRBV12-4|TRBJ2-2
TGTGCCAGCAGTCCTTCGGGACTAGCGGGGAACACCGGGGAGCTGTTTTTT
CASSPSGLAGNTGELFF
>few|.|TRBV10-3|TRBJ2-2
TGTGCCATCAGTGGTCGACCGGGGCCAGGGGTAGTAACCGGGGAGCTGTTTTTT
CAISGRPGPGVVTGELFF
>many|.|TRBV12-3/TRBV12-4|TRBJ2-5
TGTGCCAGCAGCCGGGGGCATCAAGAGACCCAGTACTTC
CASSRGHQETQYF
>.|.|TRBV20-1|TRBJ1-2
TGCAGTGCTATTATTCCAGAGGGTTTGGCAATGGGATGTACCTTC
CSAIIPEGLAMGCTF
>.|.|TRBV3-1|TRBJ2-3
TGTGCCAGCAGCTCGGACCCGTGGGATACGCAGTATTTT
CASSSDPWDTQYF
>.|.|TRBV7-9|TRBJ2-6
TGTGCCAGCAGCTCGGGACGGGGGCTTATCTCTGGGGCCAACGTCCTGACTTTC
CASSSGRGLISGANVLTF
>few|TRBD1|TRBV6-2/TRBV6-3|TRBJ2-7
TGTGCCAGCAGTTACGAGACAGGGAGTGACTACGAGCAGTACTTC
CASSYETGSDYEQYF
>.|.|TRBV9|TRBJ2-2
TGTGCCAGCAGCGCCTCGGGGAGCTTGAACACCGGGGAGCTGTTTTTT
CASSASGSLNTGELFF
>.|.|TRBV3-1|TRBJ1-4
TGTGCCAGCAGCCAAGGGCCCGGCGGAGAGGAAAAACTGTTTTTT
CASSQGPGGEEKLFF
>.|.|TRBV7-2|TRBJ2-5
TGTGCCAGCAGCTTGACCGAGGACCCCACTTTGGGGACCCAGTACTTC
CASSLTEDPTLGTQYF
>.|.|TRBV20-1|TRBJ2-2
TGCAGTGCTAGAGTTCCGGGGACCGGGGAGCTGTTTTTT
CSARVPGTGELFF